A single sample is the source of the 22 T cell receptor beta chains below, sequenced in a study of blood T cells in healthy people across ages (dated by TCRdb to between 2014 and 2016). Preparation of the library involved 5' RACE. Sequencing was performed on an Illumina HiSeq 2500. A second PCR of about 7 to 12 cycles was run with a J-beta primer mix and a sample-barcoded 5' primer. TCRdb trimmed public reads at Q25 via fastp, called clones via MiXCR and kept in-frame beta chains. A single entry per CDR3 protein holds the most common genes and DNA from its merged rows. Counted in this sample were about 1,500,000 distinct CDR3 sequences; about 28% of them appeared once. The top ten constitute less than 9.5% of the sample. The material sequenced was blood. The source is a woman aged 25-40 years in good health.

Here the CDR3 reads CASSLVGRQGVYNEQFF. The CDR3 DNA reads TGTGCCAGCAGCTTAGTGGGCCGACAGGGGGTTTACAATGAGCAGTTCTTC. The chain recombines TRBV7-9 with TRBJ2-1; 9 bases agree with TRBD1. The CDR3 spans 17 residues. The germline V gene encodes CDR1 SEHNR and CDR2 FQNEAQ (reference sequence). V dropped 1 base and J dropped 4; count of bases not matched to a gene: 8.

This clonotype was recorded a few times. The CDR3 sequence is CASSQISGPNNEQFF. CDR3 coding DNA: TGCGCCAGCAGCCAAATTAGCGGTCCGAACAATGAGCAGTTCTTC. The gene calls are TRBV4-1 and TRBJ2-1; perhaps TRBD2 as D (6 bases). V was pared by 2 bases and J by 5 bases, with 13 bases between. The germline V gene encodes CDR1 MGHRA and CDR2 YSYEKL. This CDR3 region has 15 residues.

This clonotype was detected many times. The chain has TRBV7-2 and TRBJ2-7; weak D call: TRBD2 (6 bases). The CDR3 consists of 14 residues. The ends were cut back, 5 bases at V and 3 bases at J, with 14 bases in the middle. The germline V gene encodes CDR1 SGHTA and CDR2 FQGNSA. The CDR3 sequence is CASSRSGPNYEQYF. DNA of the CDR3: TGTGCCAGCAGCCGTAGCGGACCCAACTACGAGCAGTACTTC.

This clonotype was picked up many times. This chain uses TRBV20-1 with TRBJ2-7; 8 positions agree with TRBD1. Trimming cost V 6 bases and J 9 bases; bases outside gene matches: 13. Germline V lookup: CDR1 DFQATT, CDR2 SNEGSKA (reference sequence). The CDR3 consists of 13 residues. This chain's CDR3 is CSAPDRGSSVQYF. In nucleotides, the CDR3 is TGCAGTGCCCCCGACAGGGGAAGTAGCGTGCAGTACTTC.

This clonotype has a handful of counts. V gene TRBV5-5 combines with J gene TRBJ1-3; D ambiguous. Germline V lookup: CDR1 SGHKS, CDR2 YYEKEE (reference sequence). V lost 4 bases and J 0 bases, leaving 17 bases between the germline ends. This CDR3 has 17 amino acids. The chain's CDR3 is CASSDLRARTSGNTIYF. The CDR3 DNA sequence: TGTGCCAGCAGCGATCTACGTGCCCGCACCTCTGGAAACACCATATATTTT.

In the case of this clonotype: A single base separates this from a much larger clone, so it may be a read error. The chain joins TRBV20-1 to TRBJ2-1, with no clear D. The CDR3 runs 14 residues. Germline V gene lookup returns CDR1 DFQATT and CDR2 SNEGSKA (reference sequence). CDR3 sequence: CSANGGFSCNEQFF. CDR3 DNA sequence: TGCAGTGCCAATGGCGGTTTTTCCTGCAATGAGCAGTTCTTC.

This clonotype was seen a few times. The chain carries TRBV30 and TRBJ2-2; D is possibly TRBD1 (5 bases). Germline CDR1 reads GTSNPN; CDR2 reads SVGIG (reference sequence). Trimming shortened V by 5 bases and J by 7 bases, and 14 bases separated the two germline ends. The CDR3 length is 13 residues. CDR3: CAWDQSRGGELFF. The DNA of the CDR3 is TGTGCCTGGGACCAGAGTAGGGGCGGGGAGCTGTTTTTT.

This clonotype was detected only a few times. The chain uses TRBV6-2 or TRBV6-3 and TRBJ1-1; D remains unclear. The germline gives CDR1 MNHEY, CDR2 SVGEGT. V was shortened by 0 bases and J by 8 bases, with 16 bases between the two germline ends. The CDR3 covers 15 residues. CDR3 DNA: TGTGCCAGCAGTTACTCCCCCCTTGCCCTTCAAGAAGCTTTCTTT. Protein: CASSYSPLALQEAFF.

The chain has TRBV29-1 and TRBJ1-3; TRBD1 might be the D (6 bases). Germline V gene data show CDR1 as SQVTM and CDR2 as ANQGSEA. The CDR3 consists of 13 residues. The germline V and J ends were trimmed by 7 bases and 1 base, with 11 bases remaining between them. As DNA, the CDR3 is TGCAGCGCGGACACAGGGTCTGGAAACACCATATATTTT. Its translation: CSADTGSGNTIYF.

This clonotype has ten or more counts. This chain joins TRBV6-6 and TRBJ2-5; 9 bases align to TRBD1. J lost 5 bases, V lost 7 bases, and 5 bases had no gene match. Germline V lookup: CDR1 MNHNY, CDR2 SVGAGI (reference sequence). The CDR3 totals 13 residues. The CDR3 sequence is CASKQGAWETQYF. The CDR3 DNA sequence: TGTGCCAGCAAACAGGGGGCTTGGGAGACCCAGTACTTC.

Many counts were recorded for this clonotype. This chain links TRBV4-1 with TRBJ2-1; 13 nucleotides agree with TRBD2. V lost 4 bases to trimming and J lost 5 bases; unmatched junction nucleotides: 5. Germline CDR1 MGHRA, CDR2 YSYEKL. The CDR3 spans 16 residues. The CDR3 nucleotides read TGCGCCAGCAGCCGCTCCGGGACTAGCGGGGACAATGAGCAGTTCTTC. Translated: CASSRSGTSGDNEQFF.

This clonotype was detected only a few times. The rearrangement links TRBV20-1 to TRBJ2-1; TRBD2 aligns across 10 bases. This CDR3 spans 15 amino acids. Germline V lookup: CDR1 DFQATT, CDR2 SNEGSKA (reference sequence). V lost 0 bases to trimming and J lost 9 bases; unmatched junction nucleotides: 8. This chain's CDR3 is CSARDRVAGGGEQFF. In DNA, the CDR3 is TGCAGTGCTAGAGATCGGGTAGCGGGAGGTGGTGAGCAGTTCTTC.

The chain recombines TRBV15 with TRBJ2-3; TRBD1 might be the D (6 bases). Germline V gene data show CDR1 as LNHNV and CDR2 as YYDKDF (reference sequence). The V and J ends lost 3 bases and 3 bases respectively, with 10 bases between them. CDR3 length: 14 residues. CDR3 bases: TGTGCCACCAGCAGCAGGGGATTAACAGATACGCAGTATTTT. Translation gives CATSSRGLTDTQYF.

About this clonotype itself: One end of the junction is discordant with germline, which a read error may explain. V and J are TRBV6-2 or TRBV6-3 and TRBJ2-1; 9 nucleotides agree with TRBD2. Germline lookup yields CDR1 MNHEY and CDR2 SVGEGT. This CDR3 region has 15 residues. DNA of the CDR3: TGTGCCGGCAGCAATAGCGGGAGTCGGAGGAATGAGCAGTTCTTC. It codes for CAGSNSGSRRNEQFF.

This clonotype was observed a single time. A junction end diverges from the germline sequence, so it may reflect a read error. The genes are TRBV20-1 and TRBJ1-4, with a weak D call TRBD1 (5 bases). In germline, CDR1 is DFQATT, CDR2 SNEGSKA (reference sequence). The CDR3 covers 16 residues. The CDR3 sequence: CSAREGVWATSEKLFF. CDR3 nucleotide sequence: TGCAGTGCTAGAGAGGGGGTGTGGGCAACTAGTGAAAAACTGTTTTTT.

In its sample, this clonotype was seen a few times. The rearrangement joins TRBV2 to TRBJ1-2; D is unresolved. CDR1 is SNHLY and CDR2 is FYNNEI in the germline V gene. The CDR3 length is 16 residues. The V gene lost 7 bases and the J gene lost 6 bases, with 24 bases spanning the gap. Here the CDR3 DNA reads TGTGCCAGCACCCCGAGAGGGCCGGGAAGGGAACATGGCTACACCTTC. Its translation is CASTPRGPGREHGYTF.

The chain combines TRBV7-2 with TRBJ2-7; D might be TRBD1 (6 bases). V lost 0 bases, J lost 4 bases, and 16 bases lay in between. Germline lookup yields CDR1 SGHTA and CDR2 FQGNSA. The CDR3 is 16 residues long. The CDR3 protein is CASSLARDMRKYEQYF. CDR3 nucleotide sequence: TGTGCCAGCAGCTTAGCCCGGGACATGAGGAAGTACGAGCAGTACTTC.

This clonotype was recorded many times. The V call is TRBV19, the J call TRBJ2-6; D not resolved. Germline V lookup: CDR1 LNHDA, CDR2 SQIVND (reference sequence). Trimming removed 3 bases from V and 0 bases from J, with 3 bases in between. This CDR3 has 14 residues. CDR3 sequence: CASSIDSGANVLTF. CDR3 sequence (DNA): TGTGCCAGTAGTATCGACTCTGGGGCCAACGTCCTGACTTTC. The variable domain in full, completed from reference TRBV19 and TRBJ2-6, reads DGGITQSPKYLFRKEGQNVTLSCEQNLNHDAMYWYRQDPGQGLRLIYYSQIVNDFQKGDIAEGYSVSREKKESFPLTVTSAQKNPTAFYLCASSIDSGANVLTFGAGSRLTVL.

This clonotype has just a few counts. The chain employs TRBV5-1 and TRBJ1-1, with D uncertain. The germline V gene has CDR1 SGHRS and CDR2 YFSETQ. V was clipped by 1 base and J by 5 bases, with 12 bases between them. This CDR3 is 14 amino acids long. The DNA of the CDR3 is TGCGCCAGCAGCTTGCAGGCAGCCCAGACTGAAGCTTTCTTT. It yields the protein CASSLQAAQTEAFF.

The table lists this clonotype with a count of one. This rearrangement joins TRBV18 to TRBJ2-6; 9 bases line up with TRBD1. This CDR3 has 19 residues. Germline V gene lookup returns CDR1 KGHSH and CDR2 LQKENI. Trimming took 4 bases from V and 0 from J; bases not matched to a gene: 10. CDR3 loop: CASSLTGTGLRSGANVLTF. In DNA form, the CDR3 reads TGTGCCAGCTCACTTACCGGGACAGGGCTCCGCTCTGGGGCCAACGTCCTGACTTTC.

In its sample, this clonotype was seen many times. This sequence joins TRBV29-1 and TRBJ2-3; 13 bases fit TRBD2. The CDR3 consists of 15 residues. CDR1 and CDR2 (germline): SQVTM, ANQGSEA. J was trimmed by 4 bases and V by 6 bases; bases with no gene match: 7. DNA of the CDR3: TGCAGCGTGGGGACTAGCGGGGTCCCCGCAGATACGCAGTATTTT. This translates into CSVGTSGVPADTQYF.

Only a few counts were recorded for this clonotype. V gene TRBV10-3 combines with J gene TRBJ1-5; the match to TRBD1 covers 8 bases. Germline-derived CDR1 and CDR2 are ENHRY and SYGVKD. V was pared by 0 bases and J by 7 bases, with 5 bases of the junction left unmatched. The CDR3 is 15 amino acids. CDR3 loop: CAISESSTGGQPQHF. The CDR3, as DNA: TGTGCCATCAGTGAGTCGTCAACAGGGGGGCAGCCCCAGCATTTT.